This TCR beta chain was retrieved from a study of beta chain features in type 1 diabetes. General study points: Type 1 diabetes patients had TCRB CDR3s that were shorter (moderately but significantly so) in all four CD4+ subsets.

This clone came up a few times. Its antigen is currently unknown. Every bit of the isolated RNA underwent reverse transcription, so sequencing read expressed TCRB transcripts. Sequencing used immunoSEQ multiplex PCR; TCRdb keeps in-frame clones, though not all of them. The sample consists of hundreds of thousands of clones, approximately 15% of them appearing once. This CDR3 has 13 amino acids. Germline loops: CDR1 SQVTM, CDR2 ANQGSEA. The V end was cut by 4 bases, the J end by 2 bases, with 11 bases between. V gene TRBV29-1 combines with J gene TRBJ1-1; D not resolved. This TCR derives from a man aged 18 to 30 with type 1 diabetes. The specimen was naive CD4+ T cells from blood. The CDR3 bases are TGCAGCGTTGCGGTCGGTCTAAACACTGAAGCTTTCTTT. Encoded protein: CSVAVGLNTEAFF.